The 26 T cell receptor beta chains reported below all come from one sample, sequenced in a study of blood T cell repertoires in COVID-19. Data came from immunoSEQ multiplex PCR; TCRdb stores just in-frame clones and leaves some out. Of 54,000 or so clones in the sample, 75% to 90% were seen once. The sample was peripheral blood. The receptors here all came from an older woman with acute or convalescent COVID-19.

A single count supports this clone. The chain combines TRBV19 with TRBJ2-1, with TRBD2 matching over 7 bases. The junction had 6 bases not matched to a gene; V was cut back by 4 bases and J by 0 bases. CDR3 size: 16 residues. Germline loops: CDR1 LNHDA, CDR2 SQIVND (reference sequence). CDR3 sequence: CASSRVGGSSYNEQFF. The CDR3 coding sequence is TGTGCCAGTAGTAGGGTAGGCGGGAGCTCCTACAATGAGCAGTTCTTC.

The CDR3 DNA is TGTGCCAGTAGCATGGACAGGGGGCTGGGTGAGCAGTTCTTC. Amino acids: CASSMDRGLGEQFF. This chain joins TRBV19 and TRBJ2-1; 11 bases map to TRBD1. CDR3 size: 14 residues. V dropped 6 bases and J dropped 9; count of bases not matched to a gene: 7. Germline CDR1 reads LNHDA; CDR2 reads SQIVND (reference sequence).

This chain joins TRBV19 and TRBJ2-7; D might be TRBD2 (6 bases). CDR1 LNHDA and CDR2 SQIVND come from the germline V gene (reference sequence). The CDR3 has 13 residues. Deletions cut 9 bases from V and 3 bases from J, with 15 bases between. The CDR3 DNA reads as TGTGCCAGCGCTTCCACGGACTACTACGAGCAGTACTTC. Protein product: CASASTDYYEQYF.

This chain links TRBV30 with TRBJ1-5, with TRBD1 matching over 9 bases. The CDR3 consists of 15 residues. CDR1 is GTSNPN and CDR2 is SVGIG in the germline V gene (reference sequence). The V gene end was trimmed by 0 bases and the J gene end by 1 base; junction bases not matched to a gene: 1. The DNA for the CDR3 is TGTGCCTGGAGTGTCGGACAGGGGAGCAATCAGCCCCAGCATTTT. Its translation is CAWSVGQGSNQPQHF.

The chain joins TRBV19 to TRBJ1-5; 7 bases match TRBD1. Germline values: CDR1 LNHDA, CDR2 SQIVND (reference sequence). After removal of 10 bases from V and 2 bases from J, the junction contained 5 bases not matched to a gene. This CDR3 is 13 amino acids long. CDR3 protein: CATRQGGNQPQHF. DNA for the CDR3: TGTGCCACCAGACAGGGTGGCAATCAGCCCCAGCATTTT.

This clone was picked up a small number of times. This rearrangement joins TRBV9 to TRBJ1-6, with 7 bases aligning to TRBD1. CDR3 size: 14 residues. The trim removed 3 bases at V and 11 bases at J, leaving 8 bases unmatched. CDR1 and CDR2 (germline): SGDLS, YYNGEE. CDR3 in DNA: TGTGCCAGCAGCGGTTCCGGGACAGAAACACCCCTCCACTTT. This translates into CASSGSGTETPLHF. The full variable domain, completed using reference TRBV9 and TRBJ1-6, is DSGVTQTPKHLITATGQRVTLRCSPRSGDLSVYWYQQSLDQGLQFLIQYYNGEERAKGNILERFSAQQFPDLHSELNLSSLELGDSALYFCASSGSGTETPLHFGNGTRLTVT.

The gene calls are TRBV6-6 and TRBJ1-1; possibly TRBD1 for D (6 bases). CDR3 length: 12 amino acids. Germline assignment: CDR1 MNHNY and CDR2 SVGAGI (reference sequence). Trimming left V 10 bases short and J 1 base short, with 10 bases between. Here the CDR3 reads CATRTANTEAFF. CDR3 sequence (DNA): TGTGCCACCCGGACAGCGAACACTGAAGCTTTCTTT.

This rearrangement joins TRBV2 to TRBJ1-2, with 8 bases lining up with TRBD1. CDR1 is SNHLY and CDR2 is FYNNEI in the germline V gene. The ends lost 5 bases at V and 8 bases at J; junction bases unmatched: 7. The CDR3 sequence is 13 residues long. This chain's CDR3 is CASSRDRRRGYTF. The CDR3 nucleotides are TGTGCCAGCAGTAGGGACAGGAGAAGAGGCTACACCTTC.

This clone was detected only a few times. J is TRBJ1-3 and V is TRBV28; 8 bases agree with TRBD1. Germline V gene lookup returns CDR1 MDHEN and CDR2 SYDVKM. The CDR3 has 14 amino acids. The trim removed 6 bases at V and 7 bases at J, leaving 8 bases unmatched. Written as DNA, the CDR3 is TGTGCCAGCAGACAGGGGGGTTTTTCGAACACCATATATTTT. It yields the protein CASRQGGFSNTIYF.

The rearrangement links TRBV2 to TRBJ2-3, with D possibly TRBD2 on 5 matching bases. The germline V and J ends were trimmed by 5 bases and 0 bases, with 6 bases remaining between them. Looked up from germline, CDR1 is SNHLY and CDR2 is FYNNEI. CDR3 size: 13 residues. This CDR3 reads CASSRTSTDTQYF. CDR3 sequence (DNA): TGTGCCAGCAGTAGGACTAGCACAGATACGCAGTATTTT.

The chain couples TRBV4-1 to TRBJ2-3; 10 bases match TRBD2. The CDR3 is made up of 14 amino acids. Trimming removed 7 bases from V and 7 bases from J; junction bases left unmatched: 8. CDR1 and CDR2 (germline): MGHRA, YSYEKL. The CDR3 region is CASMSGGAGNTQYF. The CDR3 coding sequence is TGCGCCAGCATGAGCGGGGGGGCCGGGAATACGCAGTATTTT.

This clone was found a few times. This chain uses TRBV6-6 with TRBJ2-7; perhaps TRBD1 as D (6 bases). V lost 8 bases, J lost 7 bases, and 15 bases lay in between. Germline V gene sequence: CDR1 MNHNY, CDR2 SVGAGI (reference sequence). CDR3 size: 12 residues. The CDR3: CASRQGSGEQYF. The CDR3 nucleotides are TGTGCCAGCCGGCAGGGGTCTGGTGAGCAGTACTTC.

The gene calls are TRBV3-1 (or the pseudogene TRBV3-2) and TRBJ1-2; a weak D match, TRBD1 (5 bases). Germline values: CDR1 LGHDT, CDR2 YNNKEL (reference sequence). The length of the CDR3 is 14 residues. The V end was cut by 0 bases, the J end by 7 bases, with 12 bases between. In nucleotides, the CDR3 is TGTGCCAGCAGCCAAGACCAAGGGGCCCTTGGCTACACCTTC. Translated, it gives CASSQDQGALGYTF.

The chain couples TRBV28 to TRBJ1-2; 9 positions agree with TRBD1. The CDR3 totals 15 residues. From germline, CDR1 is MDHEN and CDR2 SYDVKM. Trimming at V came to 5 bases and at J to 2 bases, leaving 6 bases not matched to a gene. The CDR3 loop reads CASSTGGQGNYGYTF. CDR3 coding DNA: TGTGCCAGCAGTACCGGCGGACAGGGGAACTATGGCTACACCTTC.

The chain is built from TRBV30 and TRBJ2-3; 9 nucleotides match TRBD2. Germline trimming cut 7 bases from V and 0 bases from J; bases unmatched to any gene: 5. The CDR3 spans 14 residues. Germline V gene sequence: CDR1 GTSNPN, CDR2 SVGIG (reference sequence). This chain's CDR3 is CASKRGASTDTQYF. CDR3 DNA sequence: TGTGCCTCCAAGCGGGGGGCTAGCACAGATACGCAGTATTTT.

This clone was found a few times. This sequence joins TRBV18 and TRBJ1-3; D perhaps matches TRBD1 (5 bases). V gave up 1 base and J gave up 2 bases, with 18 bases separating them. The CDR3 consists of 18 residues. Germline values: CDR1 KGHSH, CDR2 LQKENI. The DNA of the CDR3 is TGTGCCAGCTCACCACAAGTATCAGGGTTGTTTACTGGAAACACCATATATTTT. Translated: CASSPQVSGLFTGNTIYF.

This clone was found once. The DNA of the CDR3 is TGTGCCAGCAAGACCCCAGGGGGGCCTGAAGCTTTCTTT. Amino acids: CASKTPGGPEAFF. The chain combines TRBV28 with TRBJ1-1; 7 bases match TRBD1. The CDR3 contains 13 residues. CDR1 MDHEN and CDR2 SYDVKM come from the germline V gene. V was pared by 7 bases and J by 6 bases, with 8 bases of the junction left unmatched. The whole variable domain, remainder taken from reference TRBV28 and TRBJ1-1, is DVKVTQSSRYLVKRTGEKVFLECVQDMDHENMFWYRQDPGLGLRLIYFSYDVKMKEKGDIPEGYSVSREKKERFSLILESASTNQTSMYLCASKTPGGPEAFFGQGTRLTVV.

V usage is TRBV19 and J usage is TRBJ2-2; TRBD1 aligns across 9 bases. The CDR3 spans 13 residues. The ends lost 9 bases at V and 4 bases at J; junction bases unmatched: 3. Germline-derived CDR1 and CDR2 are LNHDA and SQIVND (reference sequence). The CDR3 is CARGQGCTGELFF. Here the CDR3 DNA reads TGTGCCAGGGGACAGGGCTGCACCGGGGAGCTGTTTTTT.

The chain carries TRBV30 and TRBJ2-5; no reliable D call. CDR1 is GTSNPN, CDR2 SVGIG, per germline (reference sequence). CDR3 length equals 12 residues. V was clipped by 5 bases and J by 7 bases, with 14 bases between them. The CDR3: CAWSVVPGTQYF. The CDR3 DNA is TGTGCCTGGTCGGTCGTCCCGGGGACCCAGTACTTC.

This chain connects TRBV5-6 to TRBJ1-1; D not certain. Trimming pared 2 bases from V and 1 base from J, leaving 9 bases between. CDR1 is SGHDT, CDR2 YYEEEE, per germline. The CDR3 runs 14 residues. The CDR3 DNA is TGTGCCAGCAGCTTCTCCGGGGAGAACACTGAAGCTTTCTTT. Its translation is CASSFSGENTEAFF.

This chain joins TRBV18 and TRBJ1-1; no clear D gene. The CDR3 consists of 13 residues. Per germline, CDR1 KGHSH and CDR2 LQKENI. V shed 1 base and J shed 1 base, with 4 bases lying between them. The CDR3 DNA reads TGTGCCAGCTCACCACTTCAGAACACTGAAGCTTTCTTT. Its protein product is CASSPLQNTEAFF.

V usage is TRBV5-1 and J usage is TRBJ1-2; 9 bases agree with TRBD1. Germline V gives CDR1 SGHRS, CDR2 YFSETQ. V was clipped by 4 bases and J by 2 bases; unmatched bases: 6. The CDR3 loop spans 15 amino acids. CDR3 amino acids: CASSRRQGENYGYTF. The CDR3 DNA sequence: TGCGCCAGCAGCAGGAGACAGGGGGAGAACTATGGCTACACCTTC. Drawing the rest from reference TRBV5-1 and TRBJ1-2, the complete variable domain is KAGVTQTPRYLIKTRGQQVTLSCSPISGHRSVSWYQQTPGQGLQFLFEYFSETQRNKGNFPGRFSGRQFSNSRSEMNVSTLELGDSALYLCASSRRQGENYGYTFGSGTRLTVV.

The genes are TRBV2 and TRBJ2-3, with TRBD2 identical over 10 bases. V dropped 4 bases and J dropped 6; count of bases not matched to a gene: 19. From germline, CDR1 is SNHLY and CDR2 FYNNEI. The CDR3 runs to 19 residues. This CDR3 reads CASSGLAGDGGVRRDTQYF. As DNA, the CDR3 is TGTGCCAGCAGTGGGCTAGCGGGAGACGGTGGGGTTAGGCGGGATACGCAGTATTTT.

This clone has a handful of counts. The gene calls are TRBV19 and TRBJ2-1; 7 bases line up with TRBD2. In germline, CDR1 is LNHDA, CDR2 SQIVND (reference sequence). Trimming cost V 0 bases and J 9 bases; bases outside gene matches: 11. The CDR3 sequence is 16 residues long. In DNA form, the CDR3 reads TGTGCCAGTAGTATAGATGGCGGGGGAAGAGTGGCTGAGCAGTTCTTC. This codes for CASSIDGGGRVAEQFF. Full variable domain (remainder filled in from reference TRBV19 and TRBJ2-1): DGGITQSPKYLFRKEGQNVTLSCEQNLNHDAMYWYRQDPGQGLRLIYYSQIVNDFQKGDIAEGYSVSREKKESFPLTVTSAQKNPTAFYLCASSIDGGGRVAEQFFGPGTRLTVL.

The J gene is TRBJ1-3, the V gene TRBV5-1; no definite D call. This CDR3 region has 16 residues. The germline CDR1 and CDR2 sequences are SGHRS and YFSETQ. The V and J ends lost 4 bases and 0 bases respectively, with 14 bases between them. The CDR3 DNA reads TGCGCCAGCAGCCCGCGAGAAAGCCTCTCTGGAAACACCATATATTTT. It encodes CASSPRESLSGNTIYF.

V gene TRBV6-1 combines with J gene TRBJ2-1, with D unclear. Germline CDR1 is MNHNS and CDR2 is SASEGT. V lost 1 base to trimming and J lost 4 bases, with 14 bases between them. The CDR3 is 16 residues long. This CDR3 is CASSEVGSRFYNEQFF. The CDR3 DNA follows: TGTGCCAGCAGTGAAGTGGGCAGCAGGTTTTACAATGAGCAGTTCTTC.